These T cell receptor beta chains were read from a single sample in a study of blood T cell repertoires in COVID-19. Assay: immunoSEQ multiplex PCR; the TCRdb copy retains only in-frame clones and omits some. This table has around 300,000 clones, 88% appearing once. Input material: PBMCs or T cells enriched from blood (not recorded which). The source is a man aged 30 to 45 who had recovered from COVID-19. CDR3s include the opening cysteine and the closing phenylalanine or tryptophan. Fields, in order: V gene, D gene, CDR3 protein. D genes are given only for firm matches.

v_gene: TRBV30; d_gene: -; CDR3aa: CAWSYQTNQPQHF
v_gene: TRBV10-3; d_gene: -; CDR3aa: CAIRLAVTDTQYF
v_gene: TRBV11-3; d_gene: -; CDR3aa: CASSSRTNDNEQFF
v_gene: TRBV2; d_gene: TRBD1; CDR3aa: CASSTDRRVFF
v_gene: TRBV9; d_gene: -; CDR3aa: CASSVDSSSGEQYF
v_gene: TRBV7-9; d_gene: -; CDR3aa: CASSLEWGGTEAFF
v_gene: TRBV6-6; d_gene: -; CDR3aa: CASSPRSSPLHF
v_gene: TRBV5-5; d_gene: -; CDR3aa: CASSADTLANYGYTF
v_gene: TRBV19; d_gene: TRBD1; CDR3aa: CASSPSDRVRYEQYF
v_gene: TRBV10-3; d_gene: -; CDR3aa: CAISGHREGDEQFF
v_gene: TRBV9; d_gene: -; CDR3aa: CASSAPGMSGQYF
v_gene: TRBV28; d_gene: -; CDR3aa: CASSFGQGGSHYNEQFF
v_gene: TRBV6-4; d_gene: TRBD2; CDR3aa: CASSDSETSGATLPNEQFF
v_gene: TRBV7-9; d_gene: TRBD1; CDR3aa: CASSLVSGGLDTQYF
v_gene: TRBV6-5; d_gene: -; CDR3aa: CASSYSIGPSPYEQYF
v_gene: TRBV18; d_gene: -; CDR3aa: CASSPEQSNQPQHF
v_gene: TRBV3-1/TRBV3-2; d_gene: TRBD2; CDR3aa: CASSQSSGAIFYNEQFF
v_gene: TRBV9; d_gene: -; CDR3aa: CASSEGGMDSPLHF
v_gene: TRBV7-8; d_gene: -; CDR3aa: CASSLRQASGANVLTF
v_gene: TRBV30; d_gene: TRBD2; CDR3aa: CAWTGLVQETQYF
v_gene: TRBV11-3; d_gene: -; CDR3aa: CASSAQGRHEQYF
v_gene: TRBV18; d_gene: TRBD1; CDR3aa: CASSPGTGVEEQYF
v_gene: TRBV5-1; d_gene: TRBD1; CDR3aa: CASSLQGQNTEAFF
v_gene: TRBV4-1; d_gene: -; CDR3aa: CASSQQTGDSPLHF
v_gene: TRBV5-5; d_gene: TRBD1; CDR3aa: CASSLDGTGYDGYTF
v_gene: TRBV6-5; d_gene: -; CDR3aa: CASRGVGTSHYEQYF
v_gene: TRBV20-1; d_gene: TRBD1; CDR3aa: CSASRLQGDQPQHF
v_gene: TRBV9; d_gene: TRBD1; CDR3aa: CASSDGQGAGRQPQHF
v_gene: TRBV15; d_gene: -; CDR3aa: CATSRDATGNLYGYTF
v_gene: TRBV4-1; d_gene: -; CDR3aa: CASSQDRHVNTEAFF
v_gene: TRBV7-9; d_gene: -; CDR3aa: CASSLALDNFPYEQYF
v_gene: TRBV27; d_gene: -; CDR3aa: CASSQVRANTGELFF
v_gene: TRBV19; d_gene: -; CDR3aa: CASSKLAGGRSEKLFF
v_gene: TRBV3-1/TRBV3-2; d_gene: -; CDR3aa: CASSQVLTREETQYF
v_gene: TRBV11-2; d_gene: -; CDR3aa: CASENTGSYEQYF
v_gene: TRBV29-1; d_gene: -; CDR3aa: CSVEDTRVSEAFF
v_gene: TRBV5-4; d_gene: -; CDR3aa: CASSPGRGGTYEQYF
v_gene: TRBV7-7; d_gene: -; CDR3aa: CASSLGTQDYSGANVLTF
v_gene: TRBV6-5; d_gene: -; CDR3aa: CASRFFGQTNTEAFF
v_gene: TRBV7-9; d_gene: -; CDR3aa: CASSPRGNTGELFF
v_gene: TRBV5-1; d_gene: TRBD1; CDR3aa: CASSSTTGGRDGYTF
v_gene: TRBV5-4; d_gene: TRBD1; CDR3aa: CASSPHPPTGADLNTIYF
v_gene: TRBV15; d_gene: -; CDR3aa: CATSRGARREETQYF
v_gene: TRBV29-1; d_gene: -; CDR3aa: CSVESSGDTEAFF
v_gene: TRBV6-4; d_gene: TRBD2; CDR3aa: CASSDFPSGGARTGELFF
v_gene: TRBV2; d_gene: TRBD1; CDR3aa: CASVRLGQENTGELFF
v_gene: TRBV5-1; d_gene: -; CDR3aa: CASSLVVGLAGAIYF
v_gene: TRBV7-8; d_gene: -; CDR3aa: CASSLGRDGEQYF
v_gene: TRBV24-1; d_gene: -; CDR3aa: CATSALQNYNEQFF
v_gene: TRBV7-9; d_gene: TRBD1; CDR3aa: CASSPTQGGPQHF
v_gene: TRBV19; d_gene: -; CDR3aa: CASSYRDTSYEQYF
v_gene: TRBV30; d_gene: -; CDR3aa: CAWSRTGGDYGYTF
v_gene: TRBV5-8; d_gene: TRBD1; CDR3aa: CASSFPGTGSNQPQHF